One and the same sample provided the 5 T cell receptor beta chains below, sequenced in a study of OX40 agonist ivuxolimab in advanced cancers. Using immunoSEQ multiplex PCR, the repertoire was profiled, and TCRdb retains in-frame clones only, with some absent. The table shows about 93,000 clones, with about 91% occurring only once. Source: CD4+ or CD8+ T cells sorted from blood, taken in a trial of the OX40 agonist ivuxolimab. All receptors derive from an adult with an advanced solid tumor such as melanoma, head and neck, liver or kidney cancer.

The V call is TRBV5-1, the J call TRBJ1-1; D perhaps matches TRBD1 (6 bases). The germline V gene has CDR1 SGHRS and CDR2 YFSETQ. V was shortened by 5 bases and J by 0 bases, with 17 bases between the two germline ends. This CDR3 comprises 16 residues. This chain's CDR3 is CASSRGQGSMNTEAFF. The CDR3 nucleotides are TGCGCCAGCAGTCGGGGCCAGGGGTCCATGAACACTGAAGCTTTCTTT.

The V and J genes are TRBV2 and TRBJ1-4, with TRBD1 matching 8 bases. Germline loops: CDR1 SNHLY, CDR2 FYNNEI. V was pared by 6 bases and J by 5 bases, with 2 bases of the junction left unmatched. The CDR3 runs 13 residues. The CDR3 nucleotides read TGTGCCAGCAGGGACAGGGTGAATGAAAAACTGTTTTTT. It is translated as CASRDRVNEKLFF.

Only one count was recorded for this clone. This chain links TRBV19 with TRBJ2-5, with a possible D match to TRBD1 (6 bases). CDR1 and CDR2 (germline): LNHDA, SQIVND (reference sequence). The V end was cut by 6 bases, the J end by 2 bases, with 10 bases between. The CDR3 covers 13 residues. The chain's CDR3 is CASSRQVQETQYF. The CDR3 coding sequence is TGTGCCAGTAGCCGACAGGTACAAGAGACCCAGTACTTC.

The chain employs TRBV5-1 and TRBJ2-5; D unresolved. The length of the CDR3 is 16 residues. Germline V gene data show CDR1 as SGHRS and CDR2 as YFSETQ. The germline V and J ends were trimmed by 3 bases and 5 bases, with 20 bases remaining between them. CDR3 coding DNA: TGCGCCAGCAGCTCCCAGCCATCCGGGCTGGGGGAGACCCAGTACTTC. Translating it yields CASSSQPSGLGETQYF.

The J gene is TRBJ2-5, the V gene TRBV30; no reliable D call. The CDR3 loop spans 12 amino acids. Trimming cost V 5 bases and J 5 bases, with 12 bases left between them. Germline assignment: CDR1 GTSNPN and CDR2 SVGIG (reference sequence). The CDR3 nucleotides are TGTGCCTGGGGATTGGAGTTCGAGACCCAGTACTTC. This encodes CAWGLEFETQYF.